This TCR beta chain was sequenced in a study of metastatic and nonmetastatic thyroid tumors. Study overall: Repertoire comparisons spanned blood and tumor or nodule tissue from malignant and benign thyroid patients. Regarding the study as a whole: Malignant thyroid tumors reportedly had TCR beta diversity that was significantly higher than in benign nodules, in blood and tumor.

Patients were all untreated before their thyroid surgery. Remarks on this clone: Its antigen is not identified. It may be a read error: a sequence one base away is much more abundant. In this CDR3 the conserved last residue, phenylalanine or tryptophan, is missing, so a read error is likely.

As processed by the authors: CDR3 differences across clinicopathological groups were used to build a distant-metastasis classifier for papillary thyroid cancer. TCRdb re-called the PCR reads via MiXCR. These V and J calls are TCRdb output, not the study's own analysis. The data show around 19,000 clones, with about 11% seen just once and about 8% held by the top ten. V shed 7 bases and J shed 6 bases, with 10 bases lying between them. Germline CDR1 and CDR2: SGHRS and YFSETQ. This CDR3 region has 12 residues. The sequence derives from a female donor with papillary thyroid cancer or a benign thyroid nodule (not recorded which). Some clones in this sample may be carry-over from other donors' samples. The sequencing input was blood. V usage is TRBV5-1 and J usage is TRBJ2-2; the D call may be TRBD1 or TRBD2 (5 bases each). CDR3 region: CASGTDSGELFS. Written as DNA, the CDR3 is TGCGCCAGCGGGACGGATTCCGGGGAGCTGTTTTCT.